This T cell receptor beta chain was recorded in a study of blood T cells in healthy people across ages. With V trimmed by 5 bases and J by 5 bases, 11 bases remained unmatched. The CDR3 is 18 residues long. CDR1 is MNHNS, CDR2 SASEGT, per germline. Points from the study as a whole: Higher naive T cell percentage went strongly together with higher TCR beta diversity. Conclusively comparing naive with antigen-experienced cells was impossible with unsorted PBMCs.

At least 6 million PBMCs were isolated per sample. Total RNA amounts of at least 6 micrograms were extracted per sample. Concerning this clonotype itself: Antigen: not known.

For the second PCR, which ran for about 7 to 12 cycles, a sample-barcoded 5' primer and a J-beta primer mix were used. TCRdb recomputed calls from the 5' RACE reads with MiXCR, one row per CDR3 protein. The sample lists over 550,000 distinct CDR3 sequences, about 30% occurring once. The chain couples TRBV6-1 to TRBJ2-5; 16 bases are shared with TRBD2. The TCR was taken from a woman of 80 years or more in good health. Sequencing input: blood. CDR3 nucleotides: TGTGCCAGCAGTCCGGGACTAGCGGGAGGGTTTAACGGGGAGACCCAGTACTTC. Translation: CASSPGLAGGFNGETQYF.